A few counts support the clone carrying this TCR beta chain. Its specificity is not known. The germline V gene encodes CDR1 SGHTA and CDR2 FQGNSA. CDR3 size: 15 residues. V shed 2 bases and J 5 bases; nucleotides not matched to a gene: 7. The sample comes from a study of T cells in Graves' hyperthyroidism and ophthalmopathy. Study observations and caveats: Blood also carried most thyroid clonotypes expanded above 0.001.

RNA transcripts provided the source from which TCR beta CDR3 regions were amplified. The study used the HTBI primer set for a first-round RT-PCR of the TCR CDR3. One entry per CDR3 protein results from TCRdb running MiXCR on the multiplex PCR reads. The sample lists some 600,000 distinct CDR3 sequences; approximately 14% were seen once. When hyperthyroidism was first diagnosed, the blood sample was taken, preceding any ophthalmopathy symptoms. The chain links TRBV7-2 to TRBJ2-5, with 8 bases that match TRBD2. The specimen was blood. This receptor was taken from a woman in her 30s with Graves' hyperthyroidism that later progressed to Graves' ophthalmopathy. CDR3 loop: CASSLSGRRAETQYF. For the CDR3, the DNA is TGTGCCAGCAGCTTAAGCGGGAGAAGAGCGGAGACCCAGTACTTC.